The sequence of this TCR beta chain was determined in a study of regulatory T cells in long-lasting Graves disease (dated by TCRdb to about 2021). General notes on the study: Persistent Graves' disease was defined as persistently positive TSH receptor autoantibodies together with antithyroid drug treatment for over 5 years. Antithyroid drugs had been taken for approximately 10 years on average by persistent Graves' disease patients in the clinical cohort. Persistent Graves' disease patients were compared with newly diagnosed Graves' disease patients by peripheral blood TCR sequencing and RNA sequencing. A total of about 33 samples underwent TCR sequencing: roughly 13 from persistent and approximately 20 from newly diagnosed Graves' disease patients. The study took place in China and was registered as a clinical trial. The paper's findings and limits, for the study overall: Only the TCR beta chain was sequenced and analyzed. TRBV28, TRBJ1-2 and TRBJ2-5 were preferentially used in persistent disease, while TRBV20-1 and TRBJ2-1 were favored in newly diagnosed disease. The small sample size was acknowledged by the authors as a limitation that may reduce accuracy. Compared with newly diagnosed patients, patients with persistent Graves' disease had lower TCR Shannon entropy and fewer highly expanded clones, which suggests clonal expansion. Only peripheral blood was studied, because thyroid tissue, the primary lesion, was inaccessible. More public clonotypes were shared among persistent patients (roughly 2,900) than among newly diagnosed patients (roughly 1,000).

Receptors were amplified or captured by multiplex PCR. Sequencer: Illumina HiSeq 4000. CDR3 regions were amplified by Arm-PCR with iRepertoire HTBI primers to construct TCR beta libraries. Before sequencing, the PCR products went through gel purification. The original pipeline was this. Gene usage analysis of CDR3 amino acid clonotypes used the 62 TRBV and some 13 TRBJ segments found across samples. COPE and FqMerger were used to merge the filtered high-quality paired reads into contigs. BLAST was used to align contigs to IMGT TRBV, TRBD and TRBJ reference genes, and CDR3 was defined according to IMGT. Any clonotype with a frequency above 0.1% was counted as a highly expanded clone. Shannon entropy was used to measure repertoire diversity, and the Gini coefficient was used to measure V-J evenness. A clonotype found in more than one individual was treated as public. TCRdb ran its own pipeline on the public reads, namely fastp trimming at Q25 and MiXCR clone calling, and kept in-frame beta chains. Under each unique CDR3 protein, matching rows form one entry showing the most common genes and DNA. The authors' filters were not applied to this entry. A total of 350,000 to 450,000 distinct CDR3 sequences appear in this sample, roughly a fifth of them only once. The ten largest clones add up to around 15% of the sample.

As encoded in the germline V gene, CDR1 is ENHRY while CDR2 is SYGVKD. The CDR3, cysteine through phenylalanine, is 15 amino acids long. Just the 45-base CDR3 DNA is kept, in frame starting at base 1. The V and J ends are trimmed by 5 bases and 5 bases, leaving 18 bases between them. Of note for this clonotype: Its recognized antigen is unknown. Since a much larger clone is just one base distant, this may be a read error.

This sample's time point label indicates: persistent/refractory GD, antithyroid drugs over 5 years with positive TRAb. For both TCR sequencing and RNA sequencing, RNA was extracted from PBMCs using TRIzol. The diagnosis of Graves' disease followed American Thyroid Association guidelines. Recruitment of patients was carried out at an endocrinology department in Xi'an, China. From each patient, roughly 9 milliliters of peripheral blood was collected into an EDTA anticoagulant tube. Ficoll Paque Plus density gradient separation was used to isolate PBMCs, and no further T cell sorting was performed. An Agilent 2100 Bioanalyzer and agarose gel were used to check RNA quality, and a NanoDrop 2000 was used to measure RNA concentration.

This chain joins TRBV10-3 to TRBJ1-1, with no D gene named confidently. The sequenced sample was peripheral blood mononuclear cells (PBMCs), obtained when the disease was refractory, from a patient treated with antithyroid drugs. The TCR comes from a female donor with Graves disease. The nucleotide sequence is TGTGCCATCAGTCCGTACTACAGACGAGGGACTGAAGCTTTCTTT. Translated, it reads CAISPYYRRGTEAFF.